Sequencing of this T cell receptor (beta chain) was carried out in a study of T cell responses to AZD1222 COVID-19 vaccine (TCRdb year 2021). Context from the whole study: TCR sequencing was performed for roughly 240 trial participants, of whom around 210 were given two doses of AZD1222 and some 26 were given two doses of MenACWY control vaccine. Trial participants were enrolled by age into subgroups of 18-55, 56-69 and 70-plus years, and approximately 150, 30 and 60 TCR-sequenced participants, respectively, were included in these subgroups.

Study-wide conclusions, independent of this receptor: In the small 56-69-year group, the increase in depth fell short of significance, most likely because of low power. Because no day 14 peak-response samples were available, the repertoires could be characterized only after the peak T cell response. Participants were mostly white British and included more females than males, and it was suggested by the authors that clonal diversity may have been underestimated. Conclusions about previously exposed vaccinees are limited, since just a handful of AZD1222 recipients were seropositive for SARS-CoV-2 at baseline. Reportedly, almost half of the unique spike-specific TCRs recognized epitopes lying outside the regions that are mutated in the B.1.351 and B.1.1.7 variants. CD4 TCRs associated with the vaccine covered the entire spike protein, and the dominant responses were in regions 160-218 and 743-854. After two AZD1222 doses, both the breadth and the depth of spike-specific TCRs were significantly higher than at day 0 and than in MenACWY recipients.

The time point label for this specimen denotes: about 28 days (+/-7) after the second vaccine dose. Reading the label with the study, this specimen's treatment or condition is: meningococcal conjugate vaccine given as trial control. Vaccinee samples came from UK trials COV001 and COV002, including a single-blind randomized controlled phase 2/3 trial of AZD1222 (ChAdOx1 nCoV-19) in healthy adults. For TCRbeta chain sequencing, PBMC samples were collected from trial participants at day 0 and at day 28 after the second dose. A distance of 11 bases separates the germline ends of V and J, which lose 4 bases and 2 bases respectively. Including the terminal cysteine and phenylalanine, the CDR3 comprises 14 residues. Solely the CDR3 DNA is kept, with 42 bases framed from the first base. The germline V gene (reference sequence) supplies CDR1 LNHDA and CDR2 SQIVND. The CDR3 regions of human TCRbeta chains were subjected to immunosequencing. Per the authors' processing: TCRs in the repertoires were matched against a reference library of SARS-CoV-2-specific TCRs that had been generated with the MIRA antigen-specificity platform. Breadth was defined as the fraction of unique TCRs that were SARS-CoV-2-associated, and depth was defined as the fraction of total T cells that were SARS-CoV-2-associated. Using the MIRA data, each spike-specific TCR was mapped to the spike region that the TCR reacts to and placed in a CD4 or CD8 class. Log10-transformed breadth and depth values were compared by one-way ANOVA with Sidak's multiple comparisons tests. Entries here come from immuneACCESS through TCRdb and include only in-frame sequences with V and J called. Some clones fail to appear in such tables; in the studies checked, an unresolved V gene covers under half of the shortfall, and the cause of the remainder is unknown. That table furnishes V, J and clone size, whereas the DNA furnished D and trimming. The sample table holds 140,000 to 150,000 clones, of which approximately 85% were seen once. The ten top clones hold under 5.5% of the sample.

On this clone itself: The antigen it recognizes is unknown. No base-level quality is on record; no much larger clone is a single base apart.

The V and J segments used are TRBV19 and TRBJ1-2; the D gene cannot be resolved reliably. Sequenced here: peripheral blood, sampled 28 days after the second dose of the MenACWY control vaccine. This TCR was sampled from an adult who received the MenACWY meningococcal vaccine as a control. Read as DNA, the sequence is TGTGCCAGTAGTACCCCCGCACAGAACTATGGCTACACCTTC. It translates to CASSTPAQNYGYTF.